Listed here are 9 T cell receptor beta chains from one sample, sequenced in a study of a mutant IDH1 vaccine in newly diagnosed glioma (dated by TCRdb to the early 2020s). No antigens are known for them. Libraries were built with the immunoSEQ multiplex PCR assay. TCRdb stores this immuneACCESS table with in-frame sequences only. Part of the clones is absent; in the studies checked, under half of the shortfall reflects unresolved V genes, and no reason is known for the rest. Here the sample has approximately 60,000 clones; around 83% occur a single time. The ten largest clones take up 3% to 3.5% of the sample. Sample time point, as interpreted from the label and publication: week 47, end of study. Each vaccine dose was 300 ug of a 20-mer mutant IDH1 peptide in Montanide, given subcutaneously with topical imiquimod. Sequencing used PBMCs, obtained from a glioma patient whose treatment included an IDH1 peptide vaccine. The receptor source for this set is a woman in her forties or fifties with glioma.

The rearrangement uses TRBV7-3 and TRBJ1-6; D gene uncertain. CDR1 SGHTA and CDR2 FQGTGA come from the germline V gene. V lost 9 bases and J lost 0, with 6 bases in between. CDR3 size: 13 residues. The CDR3 loop is CARSSSYNSPLHF. Written as DNA, the CDR3 is TGTGCCAGATCCAGCTCCTATAATTCACCCCTCCACTTT.

This chain connects TRBV5-1 to TRBJ2-7, with D perhaps TRBD1 (6 bases). CDR3 length equals 15 residues. Trimming removed 4 bases from V and 3 bases from J, with 17 bases in between. From germline, CDR1 is SGHRS and CDR2 YFSETQ. CDR3 loop: CASSRFETGIYEQYF. The DNA of the CDR3 is TGCGCCAGCAGCCGATTCGAGACAGGCATCTACGAGCAGTACTTC.

The J gene is TRBJ1-2, the V gene TRBV11-2; unclear D gene. The CDR3 loop spans 17 amino acids. Germline CDR1 is SGHAT and CDR2 is FQNNGV. Trimming took 1 base from V and 3 from J, leaving 18 bases between them. CDR3 sequence (DNA): TGTGCCAGCAGCTTAGGCAGCATAGTCTCTGATCACTATGGCTACACCTTC. It translates to CASSLGSIVSDHYGYTF.

V is TRBV9 and J is TRBJ2-3; TRBD2 is a possible D gene (5 bases). This CDR3 is built from 14 residues. CDR1 is SGDLS and CDR2 is YYNGEE in the germline V gene. Deletions cut 1 base from V and 1 base from J, with 7 bases between. The CDR3 bases are TGTGCCAGCAGCGTATCCGGGGGCACAGATACGCAGTATTTT. Protein product: CASSVSGGTDTQYF. Full variable domain (remainder filled in from reference TRBV9 and TRBJ2-3): DSGVTQTPKHLITATGQRVTLRCSPRSGDLSVYWYQQSLDQGLQFLIQYYNGEERAKGNILERFSAQQFPDLHSELNLSSLELGDSALYFCASSVSGGTDTQYFGPGTRLTVL.

The gene calls are TRBV5-6 and TRBJ2-5; 7 nucleotides line up with TRBD2. The germline V gene has CDR1 SGHDT and CDR2 YYEEEE. The CDR3 length is 14 residues. Unmatched junction bases numbered 7, after V lost 4 bases and J lost 4 bases. This CDR3 is CASSPGGGGETQYF. The CDR3 DNA reads TGTGCCAGCAGCCCTGGGGGGGGAGGAGAGACCCAGTACTTC.

The chain uses TRBV7-2 and TRBJ1-6; D remains ambiguous. The CDR3 loop spans 17 amino acids. CDR1 and CDR2 from the germline V gene are SGHTA and FQGNSA. V was pared by 0 bases and J by 0 bases, with 9 bases between. The CDR3 DNA reads as TGTGCCAGCAGCTTAGCTCTCTCGAGCTCCTATAATTCACCCCTCCACTTT. Protein product: CASSLALSSSYNSPLHF.

The J gene is TRBJ1-5, the V gene TRBV6-5; D perhaps matches TRBD1 (6 bases). The CDR3 sequence is 13 residues long. Trimming removed 9 bases from V and 1 base from J, with 10 bases in between. The V gene's germline CDR1 is MNHEY and CDR2 SVGAGI. The CDR3, as DNA: TGTGCCAGTCGAGGGGGAAGCAATCAGCCCCAGCATTTT. Translation gives CASRGGSNQPQHF.

The rearrangement links TRBV19 to TRBJ1-2, with 9 bases fitting TRBD1. This CDR3 has 19 residues. J was trimmed by 0 bases and V by 5 bases; bases with no gene match: 16. The V gene's germline CDR1 is LNHDA and CDR2 SQIVND (reference sequence). The CDR3 region has the DNA TGTGCCAGTAGTTTCTTCACAGGGGGCCAGCCTTCTCCTAACTATGGCTACACCTTC. Protein product: CASSFFTGGQPSPNYGYTF.

The chain's CDR3 is CASSLWQGSNTEAFF. The CDR3 DNA follows: TGTGCCAGCAGCTTATGGCAGGGTTCTAACACTGAAGCTTTCTTT. V usage is TRBV7-2 and J usage is TRBJ1-1; D possibly corresponds to TRBD1 (5 bases). Germline CDR1 SGHTA, CDR2 FQGNSA. The length of the CDR3 is 15 residues. V was shortened by 2 bases and J by 2 bases, with 12 bases between the two germline ends.